This TCR beta chain derives from a study of blood T cell repertoires in COVID-19. The V and J ends lost 4 bases and 7 bases, in that order; junction bases with no gene match: 8. This CDR3 region has 15 residues. CDR1 and CDR2 from the germline V gene are SGHRS and YFSETQ. Using immunoSEQ multiplex PCR, the repertoire was profiled, and TCRdb retains in-frame clones only, with some absent. The sample has hundreds of thousands of clones, approximately 82% seen once. The receptor was isolated from a man older than 75 with acute or convalescent COVID-19. The genes are TRBV5-1 and TRBJ1-6, with TRBD1 matching over 7 bases. The sample comprised peripheral blood. The CDR3 DNA reads as TGCGCCAGCAGCCCCACCGGGACAGCCAATTCACCCCTCCACTTT. This codes for CASSPTGTANSPLHF.